The source of this TCR beta chain is a study of T-cell memory formation after mild COVID-19. Study background: Most TCR clusters belonged to a single donor. Study-wide findings and caveats: Contracting CD4+ clones were located mainly in CM and EM, and CD8+ clones in EMRA. In pre-infection memory, a portion of responding clones appeared, which suggested that cross-reactive memory joined.

Constant-segment primers and 5'RACE yielded cDNA libraries for TCR alpha and TCR beta, each carrying sample barcodes and UMIs. Using its own MiXCR run on the 5' RACE reads, TCRdb lists one record per CDR3 protein. The data show a few hundred thousand distinct CDR3 sequences, 25% to 30% seen once. A word on this clonotype: The antigen is unknown.

In germline, CDR1 is SGHAT, CDR2 FQNNGV. V shed 0 bases and J shed 0 bases, with 12 bases lying between them. The CDR3 consists of 17 residues. This receptor was taken from an adult woman who had mild COVID-19 (a few samples of this study predate the infection). Cell type and time point are not known. This chain connects TRBV11-2 to TRBJ1-3, with D possibly TRBD1 on 6 matching bases. Sequencing was done on a sample of PBMCs or a T cell subset sorted from them (not recorded which). Here the CDR3 reads CASSLDRGRGSGNTIYF. In nucleotides, the CDR3 is TGTGCCAGCAGCTTAGATCGCGGCAGGGGCTCTGGAAACACCATATATTTT. Together with reference TRBV11-2 and TRBJ1-3, the CDR3 gives the full variable domain: EAGVAQSPRYKIIEKRQSVAFWCNPISGHATLYWYQQILGQGPKLLIQFQNNGVVDDSQLPKDRFSAERLKGVDSTLKIQPAKLEDSAVYLCASSLDRGRGSGNTIYFGEGSWLTVV.